A single sample is the source of the 15 T cell receptor beta chains below, sequenced in a study of blood T cell repertoires in COVID-19. Method: immunoSEQ multiplex PCR; TCRdb's copy keeps in-frame clones and lacks some. The sample holds about 460,000 clones, about nine tenths seen once. Sample: PBMCs or T cells enriched from blood (not recorded which). These receptors originate from a woman aged 55-69 years who had recovered from COVID-19.

The rearrangement links TRBV7-2 to TRBJ2-7, with 10 bases identical to TRBD1. With V trimmed by 5 bases and J by 4 bases, 5 bases remained unmatched. CDR1 and CDR2 from the germline V gene are SGHTA and FQGNSA. CDR3 length: 14 residues. The CDR3 loop reads CASSIRQGAYEQYV. The CDR3 coding sequence is TGTGCCAGCAGCATCCGACAGGGGGCTTACGAGCAGTACGTC.

This clone was counted a few times. The chain uses TRBV9 and TRBJ2-1, with 7 bases that match TRBD1. From germline, CDR1 is SGDLS and CDR2 YYNGEE. This CDR3 comprises 16 residues. V shed 0 bases, J shed 2 bases, and the junction held 5 bases outside the gene matches. As DNA, the CDR3 is TGTGCCAGCAGCGTAGTCGGGGACAGAACCTACAATGAGCAGTTCTTC. This codes for CASSVVGDRTYNEQFF.

This chain links TRBV10-3 with TRBJ1-6; D remains unclear. Trimming took 4 bases from V and 8 from J, leaving 15 bases between them. Germline V gene lookup returns CDR1 ENHRY and CDR2 SYGVKD. There are 15 residues in the CDR3. The DNA for the CDR3 is TGTGCCATCAGTGCGGGAGGGATAACTCATTCACCCCTCCACTTT. It codes for CAISAGGITHSPLHF.

This chain connects TRBV7-2 to TRBJ2-7, with a tentative D call TRBD1 (5 bases). Germline V CDR1 and CDR2: SGHTA, FQGNSA. Trimming shortened V by 2 bases and J by 6 bases, and 11 bases separated the two germline ends. This CDR3 is built from 13 residues. CDR3 bases: TGTGCCAGCAGCTTATTCAGGGCAGCCGAGCAGTACGTC. Its protein product is CASSLFRAAEQYV.

At least ten counts were recorded for this clone. The V and J genes are TRBV6-5 and TRBJ2-7; D gene unclear. Trimming cost V 2 bases and J 2 bases, with 16 bases left between them. Germline V CDR1 and CDR2: MNHEY, SVGAGI. The CDR3 spans 16 residues. The CDR3 DNA is TGTGCCAGCAGTTACGACGATCGGAGCTTCCCCTACGAGCAGTACTTC. Protein sequence: CASSYDDRSFPYEQYF.

This chain links TRBV18 with TRBJ2-2; 8 positions agree with TRBD2. CDR1 and CDR2 (germline): KGHSH, LQKENI. The CDR3 contains 17 residues. J lost 2 bases, V lost 0 bases, and 5 bases had no gene match. CDR3 protein: CASSPPERGPNTGELFF. The CDR3 DNA reads TGTGCCAGCTCACCACCAGAGCGGGGGCCTAACACCGGGGAGCTGTTTTTT.

The genes are TRBV7-6 and TRBJ2-2, with no clear D. The CDR3 length is 17 residues. The germline gives CDR1 SGHVS, CDR2 FNYEAQ. Trimming shortened V by 5 bases and J by 2 bases, and 18 bases separated the two germline ends. This chain's CDR3 is CASSPLSRSLNTGELFF. The DNA of the CDR3 is TGTGCCAGCAGCCCTCTTTCTAGGTCACTAAACACCGGGGAGCTGTTTTTT.

This chain connects TRBV2 to TRBJ2-3, with TRBD1 as a possible D gene (6 bases). Trimming cost V 4 bases and J 11 bases, with 13 bases left between them. The CDR3 extends over 12 amino acids. The germline CDR1 and CDR2 sequences are SNHLY and FYNNEI. Written as DNA, the CDR3 is TGTGCCAGCAGTGGGGGGCTGGCCGAGCAGTATTTT. This sequence encodes CASSGGLAEQYF.

This chain joins TRBV6-5 and TRBJ2-7; TRBD2 agrees at 10 bases. In germline, CDR1 is MNHEY, CDR2 SVGAGI. The CDR3 extends over 14 amino acids. The V and J ends lost 6 bases and 5 bases, in that order; junction bases with no gene match: 7. The CDR3 region has the DNA TGTGCCAGCAGCAGGGGACTAGCGTTCGACGAGCAGTACTTC. Its translation is CASSRGLAFDEQYF.

The gene calls are TRBV7-9 and TRBJ1-3; D perhaps matches TRBD1 (6 bases). This CDR3 has 16 residues. Trimming removed 5 bases from V and 0 bases from J, with 14 bases in between. Looked up from germline, CDR1 is SEHNR and CDR2 is FQNEAQ (reference sequence). In nucleotides, the CDR3 is TGTGCCAGCAGCCCGCCAGGGGCTGCCTCTGGAAACACCATATATTTT. It yields the protein CASSPPGAASGNTIYF.

CDR3 in DNA: TGTGCCAGCACCCCCCGACAGGGGAACATTCAGTACTTC. Its translation is CASTPRQGNIQYF. The J gene is TRBJ2-4, the V gene TRBV12-3 or TRBV12-4, with TRBD1 identical over 8 bases. V shed 7 bases, J shed 7 bases, and the junction held 6 bases outside the gene matches. This CDR3 comprises 13 residues.

As regards this clone: Other DNA sequences in the sample encode the same CDR3. The V call is TRBV28, the J call TRBJ1-2; D is unclear. V lost 8 bases, J lost 4 bases, and 11 bases lay in between. The CDR3 length is 12 residues. Germline values: CDR1 MDHEN, CDR2 SYDVKM. Here the CDR3 reads CASSLGGYGYTF. CDR3 sequence (DNA): TGTGCCAGCTCCCTAGGTGGCTATGGCTACACCTTC.

J is TRBJ1-2 and V is TRBV7-8; 10 bases match TRBD1. The CDR3 runs to 16 residues. The V and J ends lost 5 bases and 6 bases, in that order; junction bases with no gene match: 12. Germline lookup yields CDR1 SGHVS and CDR2 FQNEAQ. CDR3: CASSPLRTGGNDGYTF. The CDR3 DNA is TGTGCCAGCAGCCCTCTTAGGACAGGGGGGAATGATGGCTACACCTTC.

This chain uses TRBV27 with TRBJ2-2; D perhaps matches TRBD2 (7 bases). The CDR3 loop spans 15 amino acids. The V end was cut by 2 bases, the J end by 6 bases, with 13 bases between. Germline V CDR1 and CDR2: MNHEY, SMNVEV (reference sequence). The CDR3 loop is CASSLRGGSAGELFF. The CDR3 DNA reads as TGTGCCAGCAGTTTAAGGGGGGGGTCGGCCGGGGAGCTGTTTTTT.

This sequence joins TRBV4-1 and TRBJ2-2, with no clear D. CDR1 is MGHRA, CDR2 YSYEKL, per germline. This CDR3 spans 13 amino acids. V lost 4 bases and J 2 bases, leaving 5 bases between the germline ends. CDR3 loop: CASSPLNTGELFF. In DNA form, the CDR3 reads TGCGCCAGCAGCCCCCTAAACACCGGGGAGCTGTTTTTT.